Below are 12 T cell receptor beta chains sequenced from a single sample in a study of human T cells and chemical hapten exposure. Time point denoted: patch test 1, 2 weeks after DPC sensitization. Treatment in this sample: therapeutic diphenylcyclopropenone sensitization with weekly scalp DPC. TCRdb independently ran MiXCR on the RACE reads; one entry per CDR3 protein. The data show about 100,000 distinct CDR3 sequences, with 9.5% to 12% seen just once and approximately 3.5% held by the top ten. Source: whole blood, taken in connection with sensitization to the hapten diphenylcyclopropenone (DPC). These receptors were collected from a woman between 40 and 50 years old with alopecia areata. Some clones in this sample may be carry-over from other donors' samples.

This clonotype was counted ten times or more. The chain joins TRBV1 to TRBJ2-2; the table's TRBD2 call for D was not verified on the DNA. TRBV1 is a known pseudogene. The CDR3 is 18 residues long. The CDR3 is CTSSQDSQREYHTGELFF. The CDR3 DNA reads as TGCACCAGCAGCCAAGATAGCCAGCGGGAGTATCACACCGGGGAGCTGTTTTTT.

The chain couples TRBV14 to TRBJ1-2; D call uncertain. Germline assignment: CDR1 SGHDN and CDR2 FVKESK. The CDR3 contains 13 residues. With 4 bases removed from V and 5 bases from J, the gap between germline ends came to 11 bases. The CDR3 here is CASSRDAGYGYTF. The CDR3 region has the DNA TGTGCCAGCAGCCGAGACGCCGGGTATGGCTACACCTTC.

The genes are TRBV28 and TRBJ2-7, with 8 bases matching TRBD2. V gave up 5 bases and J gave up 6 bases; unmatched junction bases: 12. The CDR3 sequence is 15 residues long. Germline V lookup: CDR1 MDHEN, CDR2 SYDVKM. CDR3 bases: TGTGCCAGCAGTCCCGAGCGGGAGATTGGGTTCGAGCAGTACTTC. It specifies CASSPEREIGFEQYF.

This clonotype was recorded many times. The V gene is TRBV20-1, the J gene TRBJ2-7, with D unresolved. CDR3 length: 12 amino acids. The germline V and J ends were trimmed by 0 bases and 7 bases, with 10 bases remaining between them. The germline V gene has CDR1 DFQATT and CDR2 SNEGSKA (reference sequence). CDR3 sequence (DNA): TGCAGTGCTAGAGATAGGGAAAGGGAGCAGTACTTC. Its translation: CSARDREREQYF.

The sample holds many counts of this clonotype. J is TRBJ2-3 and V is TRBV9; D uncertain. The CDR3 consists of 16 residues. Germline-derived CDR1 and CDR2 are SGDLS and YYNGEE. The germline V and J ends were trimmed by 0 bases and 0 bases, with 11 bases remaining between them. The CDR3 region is CASSVALPGSTDTQYF. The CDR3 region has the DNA TGTGCCAGCAGCGTAGCTTTGCCGGGCAGCACAGATACGCAGTATTTT.

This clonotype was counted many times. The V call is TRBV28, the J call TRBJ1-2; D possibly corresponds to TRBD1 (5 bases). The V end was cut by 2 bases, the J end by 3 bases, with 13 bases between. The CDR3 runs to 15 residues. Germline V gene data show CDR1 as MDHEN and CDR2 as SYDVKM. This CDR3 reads CASSLPLWGHYGYTF. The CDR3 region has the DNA TGTGCCAGCAGTTTACCTCTTTGGGGCCACTATGGCTACACCTTC.

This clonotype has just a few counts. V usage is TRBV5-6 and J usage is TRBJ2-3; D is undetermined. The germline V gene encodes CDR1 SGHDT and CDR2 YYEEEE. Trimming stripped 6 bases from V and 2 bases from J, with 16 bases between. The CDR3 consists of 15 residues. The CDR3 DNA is TGTGCCAGCACCCCGCGCAGGCAGTCCACAGATACGCAGTATTTT. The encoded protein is CASTPRRQSTDTQYF.

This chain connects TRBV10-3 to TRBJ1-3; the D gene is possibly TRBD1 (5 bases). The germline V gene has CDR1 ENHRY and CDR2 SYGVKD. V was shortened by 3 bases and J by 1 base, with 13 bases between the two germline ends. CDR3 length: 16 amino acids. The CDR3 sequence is CAISENGGGSGNTIYF. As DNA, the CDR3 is TGTGCCATCAGTGAAAACGGCGGGGGTTCTGGAAACACCATATATTTT.

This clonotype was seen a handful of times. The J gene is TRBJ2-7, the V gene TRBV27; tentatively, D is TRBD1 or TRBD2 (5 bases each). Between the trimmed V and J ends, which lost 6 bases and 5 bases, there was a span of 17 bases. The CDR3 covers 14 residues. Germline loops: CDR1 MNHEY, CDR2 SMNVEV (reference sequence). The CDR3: CASSGTPWSDEQYF. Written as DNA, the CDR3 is TGTGCCAGCAGCGGGACCCCCTGGTCGGACGAGCAGTACTTC.

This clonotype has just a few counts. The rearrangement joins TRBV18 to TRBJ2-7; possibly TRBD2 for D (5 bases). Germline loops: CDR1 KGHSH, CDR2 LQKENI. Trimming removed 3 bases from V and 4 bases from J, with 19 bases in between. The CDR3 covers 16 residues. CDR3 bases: TGTGCCAGCTCACCTTCATCGCACACCGGGAAATACGAGCAGTACTTC. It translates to CASSPSSHTGKYEQYF.

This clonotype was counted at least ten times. The CDR3 DNA follows: TGTGCCAGCAGCAGGGGCACCGGGGAGCTGTTTTTT. It specifies CASSRGTGELFF. This chain links TRBV5-6 with TRBJ2-2, with D tentatively TRBD1 (5 bases). CDR3 length: 12 amino acids. Trimming shortened V by 4 bases and J by 4 bases, and 5 bases separated the two germline ends. Looked up from germline, CDR1 is SGHDT and CDR2 is YYEEEE.

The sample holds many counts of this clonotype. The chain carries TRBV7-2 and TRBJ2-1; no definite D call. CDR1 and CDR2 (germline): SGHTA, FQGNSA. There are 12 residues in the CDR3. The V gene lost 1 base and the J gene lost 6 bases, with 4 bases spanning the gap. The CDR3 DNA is TGTGCCAGCAGCTTAGGTAGCAATGAGCAGTTCTTC. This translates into CASSLGSNEQFF. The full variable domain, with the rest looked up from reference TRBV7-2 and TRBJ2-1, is GAGVSQSPSNKVTEKGKDVELRCDPISGHTALYWYRQSLGQGLEFLIYFQGNSAPDKSGLPSDRFSAERTGGSVSTLTIQRTQQEDSAVYLCASSLGSNEQFFGPGTRLTVL.